The 29 T cell receptor beta chains given below trace back to one sample, sequenced in a study of OX40 agonist ivuxolimab in advanced cancers. The table came from immunoSEQ multiplex PCR; TCRdb's copy has only in-frame clones and leaves some out. The repertoire holds tens of thousands of clones, with 88% as singletons. Source: CD4+ or CD8+ T cells sorted from blood, taken in a trial of the OX40 agonist ivuxolimab. These receptors were taken from an adult with an advanced solid tumor such as melanoma, head and neck, liver or kidney cancer.

V gene TRBV28 combines with J gene TRBJ2-7, with D tentatively TRBD1 (5 bases). The V gene's germline CDR1 is MDHEN and CDR2 SYDVKM. Trimming removed 3 bases at V and 2 bases at J, with 8 bases between. The CDR3 runs 13 residues. CDR3 region: CASSLGHAYEQYF. In DNA, the CDR3 is TGTGCCAGCAGTTTGGGGCACGCCTACGAGCAGTACTTC.

The V call is TRBV29-1, the J call TRBJ1-3; TRBD1 matches 7 bases. Germline V gene sequence: CDR1 SQVTM, CDR2 ANQGSEA. The CDR3 extends over 14 amino acids. Trimming cost V 5 bases and J 4 bases; bases outside gene matches: 8. The CDR3, as DNA: TGCAGCGTTTCCGGGACAGTGGACGGAAACACCATATATTTT. Translation gives CSVSGTVDGNTIYF.

Of note for this clone: The conserved phenylalanine or tryptophan normally closing the CDR3 is absent here, so this likely arose from a read error. Because the CDR3's place on the DNA is in doubt, the DNA is left out and the CDR3 is given as listed by TCRdb. The genes are TRBV27 and TRBJ1-1; the table gives TRBD1 as D, unverified against the DNA. Ends included, the CDR3 has 10 residues. The germline V gene has CDR1 MNHEY and CDR2 SMNVEV (reference sequence). The CDR3 is CASSLGDRGK.

CDR3 protein: CASRQGRNTEAFF. DNA of the CDR3: TGTGCCAGCAGACAGGGGAGGAACACTGAAGCTTTCTTT. The chain joins TRBV7-6 to TRBJ1-1, with TRBD1 matching 7 bases. CDR3 length: 13 residues. Germline CDR1 is SGHVS and CDR2 is FNYEAQ. J lost 1 base, V lost 6 bases, and 2 bases had no gene match.

The chain recombines TRBV27 with TRBJ1-4; D is undetermined. The CDR3 totals 13 residues. Trimming shortened V by 8 bases and J by 2 bases, and 9 bases separated the two germline ends. CDR1 is MNHEY, CDR2 SMNVEV, per germline (reference sequence). The chain's CDR3 is CASAWQTNEKLFF. DNA of the CDR3: TGTGCCAGCGCCTGGCAGACTAATGAAAAACTGTTTTTT.

In DNA, the CDR3 is TGTGCCACGGAGGTGTGGGGTGGGGAGACCCAGTACTTC. Residues: CATEVWGGETQYF. This chain joins TRBV7-9 and TRBJ2-5; D is possibly TRBD2 (5 bases). V gave up 10 bases and J gave up 5 bases, with 17 bases separating them. This CDR3 has 13 amino acids. The germline V gene encodes CDR1 SEHNR and CDR2 FQNEAQ (reference sequence).

The chain is built from TRBV7-9 and TRBJ1-3; maybe TRBD1 (6 bases). The CDR3 extends over 14 amino acids. Germline V lookup: CDR1 SEHNR, CDR2 FQNEAQ (reference sequence). Trimming removed 2 bases from V and 2 bases from J, with 7 bases in between. The CDR3 nucleotides are TGTGCCAGCAGCTTACGGACAGCTGGAAACACCATATATTTT. Amino acid sequence: CASSLRTAGNTIYF.

The chain is built from TRBV1 and TRBJ2-3; whether TRBD2, the table's D call, matches the DNA was not checked. TRBV1 is a recognized pseudogene. The CDR3 consists of 15 residues. The CDR3 DNA is TGCACCAGCAGCCAAGCTAGCCACAGCACAGATACGCAGTATTTT. Amino acids: CTSSQASHSTDTQYF.

The table lists this clone with a few counts. V is TRBV18 and J is TRBJ1-5; the D gene is possibly TRBD1 (5 bases). With 1 base removed from V and 6 bases from J, the gap between germline ends came to 7 bases. This CDR3 region has 13 residues. CDR1 and CDR2 (germline): KGHSH, LQKENI. The CDR3 protein is CASSPQGRQPQHF. CDR3 nucleotides: TGTGCCAGCTCACCACAGGGGCGTCAGCCCCAGCATTTT.

V is TRBV7-9 and J is TRBJ1-3; 7 bases line up with TRBD1. Losses at the gene ends were 5 bases for V and 0 bases for J; bases not matched to a gene: 7. Germline CDR1 and CDR2: SEHNR and FQNEAQ (reference sequence). The CDR3 covers 16 residues. The CDR3 region has the DNA TGTGCCAGCAGCGCCCGGGGACAGAGCTCTGGAAACACCATATATTTT. Translated, it gives CASSARGQSSGNTIYF. Full variable domain (missing parts from reference TRBV7-9 and TRBJ1-3): DTGVSQNPRHKITKRGQNVTFRCDPISEHNRLYWYRQTLGQGPEFLTYFQNEAQLEKSRLLSDRFSAERPKGSFSTLEIQRTEQGDSAMYLCASSARGQSSGNTIYFGEGSWLTVV.

V is TRBV9 and J is TRBJ2-5; TRBD1 or TRBD2 may be the D gene (5 bases each). The CDR3 loop spans 15 amino acids. V was cut by 6 bases and J by 1 base, with 16 bases left in between. Germline CDR1 and CDR2: SGDLS and YYNGEE. DNA for the CDR3: TGTGCCAGCACTCTTGGGGTGGGGGTCCAAGAGACCCAGTACTTC. It translates to CASTLGVGVQETQYF.

The chain combines TRBV5-1 with TRBJ1-5, with a tentative D call TRBD1 (6 bases). Germline values: CDR1 SGHRS, CDR2 YFSETQ. V gave up 4 bases and J gave up 3 bases, with 17 bases separating them. The CDR3 totals 16 residues. Written as DNA, the CDR3 is TGCGCCAGCAGCCCCGACCCTACAGGGCTCAATCAGCCCCAGCATTTT. Residues: CASSPDPTGLNQPQHF.

The chain uses TRBV14 and TRBJ2-7, with D perhaps matching TRBD1 (7 bases). Deletions cut 4 bases from V and 13 bases from J, with 23 bases between. Germline V gene sequence: CDR1 SGHDN, CDR2 FVKESK. CDR3 length: 14 residues. Here the CDR3 reads CASSLLRQGGPLYF. The CDR3 nucleotides read TGTGCCAGCAGCCTTCTTCGGCAGGGGGGTCCCCTTTACTTC.

V gene TRBV15 combines with J gene TRBJ1-1, with TRBD1 matching 8 bases. CDR3 length equals 16 residues. The germline CDR1 and CDR2 sequences are LNHNV and YYDKDF (reference sequence). J gave up 2 bases and V 3 bases, and 8 bases lay outside the gene matches. The CDR3, as DNA: TGTGCCACCAGCAGGGCCAGGGGGCAGGCCAACACTGAAGCTTTCTTT. Translated, it gives CATSRARGQANTEAFF. Using reference TRBV15 and TRBJ1-1 for the parts outside the CDR3, the full variable domain is DAMVIQNPRYQVTQFGKPVTLSCSQTLNHNVMYWYQQKSSQAPKLLFHYYDKDFNNEADTPDNFQSRRPNTSFCFLDIRSPGLGDTAMYLCATSRARGQANTEAFFGQGTRLTVV.

This clone appeared a single time. The rearrangement links TRBV28 to TRBJ2-2; a weak D match, TRBD2 (5 bases). V was shortened by 6 bases and J by 5 bases, with 10 bases between the two germline ends. This CDR3 is built from 13 residues. Germline CDR1 MDHEN, CDR2 SYDVKM. This CDR3 is CASSLAITGELFF. CDR3 nucleotide sequence: TGTGCCAGCAGCCTAGCCATAACCGGGGAGCTGTTTTTT.

This chain joins TRBV10-2 and TRBJ2-5, with D perhaps TRBD2 (6 bases). CDR3 length equals 13 residues. Trimming left V 3 bases short and J 7 bases short, with 12 bases between. From germline, CDR1 is WSHSY and CDR2 SAAADI. CDR3 in DNA: TGCGCCAGCAGTGATCAACGGCGGGGGACCCAGTACTTC. Protein product: CASSDQRRGTQYF.

The chain carries TRBV19 and TRBJ2-5; no definite D call. The CDR3 extends over 13 amino acids. Germline lookup yields CDR1 LNHDA and CDR2 SQIVND (reference sequence). The V and J ends lost 2 bases and 1 base respectively, with 5 bases between them. The CDR3, as DNA: TGTGCCAGTAGTATACAGTCCCAAGAGACCCAGTACTTC. As protein: CASSIQSQETQYF. The whole variable domain, filled in from reference TRBV19 and TRBJ2-5, reads DGGITQSPKYLFRKEGQNVTLSCEQNLNHDAMYWYRQDPGQGLRLIYYSQIVNDFQKGDIAEGYSVSREKKESFPLTVTSAQKNPTAFYLCASSIQSQETQYFGPGTRLLVL.

V is TRBV5-1 and J is TRBJ2-5; D perhaps matches TRBD2 (6 bases). Germline assignment: CDR1 SGHRS and CDR2 YFSETQ. This CDR3 has 15 residues. Trimming stripped 4 bases from V and 5 bases from J, with 18 bases between. The CDR3 nucleotides read TGCGCCAGCAGCCCCGGGACTCTCCCATTGGAGACCCAGTACTTC. Residues: CASSPGTLPLETQYF.

This clone was counted only a few times. J is TRBJ2-2 and V is TRBV27; the D gene is possibly TRBD2 (6 bases). Trimming took 6 bases from V and 0 from J, leaving 11 bases between them. Germline CDR1 reads MNHEY; CDR2 reads SMNVEV (reference sequence). The CDR3 is 15 amino acids. CDR3 sequence reads: CASRILAANTGELFF. The CDR3 DNA reads TGTGCCAGCAGAATACTAGCAGCGAACACCGGGGAGCTGTTTTTT.

Points on this clone: Relative to the germline gene, one junction end is altered; a read error may explain this. This chain connects TRBV11-3 to TRBJ2-5; D not certain. This CDR3 has 12 amino acids. Looked up from germline, CDR1 is SGHNT and CDR2 is YENEEA. CDR3 protein: CASSIEVETQYF. In DNA, the CDR3 is TGTGCCAGCAGCATAGAAGTAGAGACCCAGTACTTC.

The V call is TRBV5-5, the J call TRBJ1-1; D remains unclear. The CDR3 length is 14 residues. The germline V gene has CDR1 SGHKS and CDR2 YYEKEE (reference sequence). Between the trimmed V and J ends, which lost 4 bases and 10 bases, there was a span of 20 bases. For the CDR3, the DNA is TGTGCCAGCAGCAATGAGTTTAGGAGGGCTGCAGCTTTCTTT. Its protein is CASSNEFRRAAAFF.

The V call is TRBV2, the J call TRBJ1-5; a weak D match, TRBD1 (6 bases). The ends were cut back, 7 bases at V and 1 base at J, with 8 bases in the middle. Germline CDR1 SNHLY, CDR2 FYNNEI. CDR3 length: 13 residues. CDR3 coding DNA: TGTGCCAGCACAGGGGACAGCAATCAGCCCCAGCATTTT. Its translation: CASTGDSNQPQHF.

The chain is built from TRBV4-2 and TRBJ2-2, with D possibly TRBD2 on 5 matching bases. Per the germline V gene, CDR1 is LGHNA and CDR2 is YNFKEQ. V was cut by 1 base and J by 0 bases, with 12 bases left in between. There are 17 residues in the CDR3. CDR3 loop: CASSQVGKTANTGELFF. Written as DNA, the CDR3 is TGTGCCAGCAGCCAAGTCGGGAAGACCGCGAACACCGGGGAGCTGTTTTTT.

The V gene is TRBV7-8, the J gene TRBJ1-1; weak D call: TRBD1 (6 bases). This CDR3 has 13 residues. V was shortened by 4 bases and J by 3 bases, with 9 bases between the two germline ends. Germline CDR1 is SGHVS and CDR2 is FQNEAQ. CDR3 residues: CASSSQGYTEAFF. CDR3 in DNA: TGTGCCAGCAGCTCACAGGGATACACTGAAGCTTTCTTT.

This clone was seen once. The chain employs TRBV6-5 and TRBJ1-1; D perhaps matches TRBD1 (6 bases). Trimming stripped 10 bases from V and 4 bases from J, with 19 bases between. Looked up from germline, CDR1 is MNHEY and CDR2 is SVGAGI. The CDR3 loop spans 14 amino acids. The chain's CDR3 is CATLTGAWVTEAFF. CDR3 DNA: TGTGCCACCCTCACGGGGGCCTGGGTCACTGAAGCTTTCTTT.

This clone has more than one count but fewer than ten. V is TRBV15 and J is TRBJ2-7; tentative D call: TRBD1 (6 bases). The ends were cut back, 0 bases at V and 5 bases at J, with 8 bases in the middle. This CDR3 contains 13 residues. CDR1 LNHNV and CDR2 YYDKDF come from the germline V gene (reference sequence). The CDR3, as DNA: TGTGCCACCAGCAGAGACTCAGGGGACGAGCAGTACTTC. Amino acid sequence: CATSRDSGDEQYF.

The J gene is TRBJ2-2, the V gene TRBV5-1; 7 positions agree with TRBD2. The ends lost 1 base at V and 2 bases at J; junction bases unmatched: 5. The CDR3 consists of 16 residues. The germline CDR1 and CDR2 sequences are SGHRS and YFSETQ. This CDR3 reads CASSLFPSGNTGELFF. The CDR3 coding sequence is TGCGCCAGCAGCTTGTTTCCTAGCGGCAACACCGGGGAGCTGTTTTTT.

This clone was recorded a few times. The chain employs TRBV15 and TRBJ2-5, with TRBD2 identical over 14 bases. The CDR3 length is 16 residues. The V gene's germline CDR1 is LNHNV and CDR2 YYDKDF (reference sequence). Trimming removed 5 bases from V and 1 base from J; junction bases left unmatched: 3. CDR3 DNA: TGTGCCACCAGCCGGGGACTAGCGGGGGTCCAAGAGACCCAGTACTTC. It translates to CATSRGLAGVQETQYF.

This clone was picked up one time. The chain links TRBV5-6 to TRBJ1-3; D call uncertain. V was clipped by 0 bases and J by 0 bases, with 13 bases between them. The CDR3 consists of 17 residues. CDR1 and CDR2 (germline): SGHDT, YYEEEE. CDR3 nucleotide sequence: TGTGCCAGCAGCTTGGGGGAACAGTATTACTCTGGAAACACCATATATTTT. This translates into CASSLGEQYYSGNTIYF.